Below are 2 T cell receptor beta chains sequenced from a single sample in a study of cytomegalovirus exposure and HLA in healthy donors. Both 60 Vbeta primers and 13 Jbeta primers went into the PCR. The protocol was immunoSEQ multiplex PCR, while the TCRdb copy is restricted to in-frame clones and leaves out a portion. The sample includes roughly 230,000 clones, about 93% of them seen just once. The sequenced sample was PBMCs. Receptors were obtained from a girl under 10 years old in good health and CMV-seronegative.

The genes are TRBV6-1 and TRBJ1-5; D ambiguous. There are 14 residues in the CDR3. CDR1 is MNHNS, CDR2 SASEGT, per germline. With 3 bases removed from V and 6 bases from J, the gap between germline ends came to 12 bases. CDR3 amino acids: CASSDVGAAQPQHF. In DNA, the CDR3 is TGTGCCAGCAGTGATGTGGGAGCAGCTCAGCCCCAGCATTTT.

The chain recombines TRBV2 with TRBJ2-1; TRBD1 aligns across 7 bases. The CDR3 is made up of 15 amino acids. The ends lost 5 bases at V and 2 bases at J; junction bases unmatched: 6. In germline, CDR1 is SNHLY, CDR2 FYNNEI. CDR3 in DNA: TGTGCCAGCAGTAAAGGGGGCGCAGCCTACAATGAGCAGTTCTTC. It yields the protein CASSKGGAAYNEQFF.